One TCR beta chain is described in this entry. The sample comes from a study of blood T cell repertoires in COVID-19. Across the whole study: Whether acute or convalescent, the COVID-19 samples came from the United States, Italy and Spain. T cells, B-cell-depleted T cells, or PBMCs supplied cDNA or gDNA.

Germline loops: CDR1 SGHRS, CDR2 YFSETQ. The CDR3 is made up of 12 amino acids. The V end was cut by 4 bases, the J end by 4 bases, with 7 bases between. Original methodology: For nucleated cells, counts were estimated from reference gene primer amplification. Assay: immunoSEQ multiplex PCR; the TCRdb copy retains only in-frame clones and omits some. V and J calls and clone size come straight from that table; D and trimming were deduced from the DNA. Of roughly 100,000 clones in the sample, roughly 80% were seen once. The rearrangement uses TRBV5-1 and TRBJ2-3, with D uncertain. The TCR was taken from a woman in her 70s with acute or convalescent COVID-19. Input material: peripheral blood. Here the CDR3 DNA reads TGCGCCAGCAGCACTTCCTCAGATACGCAGTATTTT. Translated: CASSTSSDTQYF.